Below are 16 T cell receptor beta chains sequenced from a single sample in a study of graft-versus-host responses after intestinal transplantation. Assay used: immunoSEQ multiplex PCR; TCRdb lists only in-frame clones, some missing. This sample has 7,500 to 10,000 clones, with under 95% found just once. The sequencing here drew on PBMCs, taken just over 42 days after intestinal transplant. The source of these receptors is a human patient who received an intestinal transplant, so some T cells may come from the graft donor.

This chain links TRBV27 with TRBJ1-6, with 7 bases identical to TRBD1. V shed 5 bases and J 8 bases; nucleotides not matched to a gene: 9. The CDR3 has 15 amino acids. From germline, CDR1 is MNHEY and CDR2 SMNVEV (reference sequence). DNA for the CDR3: TGTGCCAGCAGTCCTCAGGGGGTTAAGGATTCACCCCTCCACTTT. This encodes CASSPQGVKDSPLHF.

In DNA, the CDR3 is TGTGCCAGCAGTGGGTTGGGGACCGGAGGGGGTTACGAGCAGTACTTC. Amino acid sequence: CASSGLGTGGGYEQYF. The genes are TRBV6-1 and TRBJ2-7; the D gene could be TRBD1 or TRBD2 (6 bases each). With 4 bases removed from V and 4 bases from J, the gap between germline ends came to 20 bases. Per the germline V gene, CDR1 is MNHNS and CDR2 is SASEGT. This CDR3 region has 16 residues.

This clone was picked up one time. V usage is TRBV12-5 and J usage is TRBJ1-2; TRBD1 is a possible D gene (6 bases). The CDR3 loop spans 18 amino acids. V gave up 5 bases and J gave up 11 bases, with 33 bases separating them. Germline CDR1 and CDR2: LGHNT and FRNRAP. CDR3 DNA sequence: TGTGCTAGTGGTCCCCCCGGGGGACACGTCCTTTTTTTCCGGCGTTACACCTTC. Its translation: CASGPPGGHVLFFRRYTF.

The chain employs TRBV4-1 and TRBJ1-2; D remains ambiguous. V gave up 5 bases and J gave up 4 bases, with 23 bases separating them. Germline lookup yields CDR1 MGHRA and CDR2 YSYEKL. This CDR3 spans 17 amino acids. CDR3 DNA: TGCGCCAGCAGCTATTGTGTCTGGAACCGGAAGACCTATGGCTACACCTTC. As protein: CASSYCVWNRKTYGYTF.

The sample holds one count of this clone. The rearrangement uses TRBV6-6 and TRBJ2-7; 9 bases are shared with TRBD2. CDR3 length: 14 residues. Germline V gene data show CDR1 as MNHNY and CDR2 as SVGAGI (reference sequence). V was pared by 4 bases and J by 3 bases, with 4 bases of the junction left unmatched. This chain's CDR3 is CASSSLAGYYEQYF. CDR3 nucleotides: TGTGCCAGCAGTTCACTAGCGGGTTACTACGAGCAGTACTTC.

CDR3 DNA: TGTGCCACTACGTCCACAGGGGCCAGGAACACCATATATTTT. Translating gives CATTSTGARNTIYF. The V and J genes are TRBV6-6 and TRBJ1-3, with 7 positions matching TRBD1. Germline trimming cut 10 bases from V and 7 bases from J; bases unmatched to any gene: 13. Germline-derived CDR1 and CDR2 are MNHNY and SVGAGI (reference sequence). The CDR3 contains 14 residues.

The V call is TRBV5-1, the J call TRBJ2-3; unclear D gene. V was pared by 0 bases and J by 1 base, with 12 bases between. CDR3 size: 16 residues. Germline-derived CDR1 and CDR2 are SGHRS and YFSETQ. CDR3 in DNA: TGCGCCAGCAGCTTGGAGAAGGGAACGGGCACAGATACGCAGTATTTT. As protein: CASSLEKGTGTDTQYF. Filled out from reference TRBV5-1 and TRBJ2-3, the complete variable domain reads KAGVTQTPRYLIKTRGQQVTLSCSPISGHRSVSWYQQTPGQGLQFLFEYFSETQRNKGNFPGRFSGRQFSNSRSEMNVSTLELGDSALYLCASSLEKGTGTDTQYFGPGTRLTVL.

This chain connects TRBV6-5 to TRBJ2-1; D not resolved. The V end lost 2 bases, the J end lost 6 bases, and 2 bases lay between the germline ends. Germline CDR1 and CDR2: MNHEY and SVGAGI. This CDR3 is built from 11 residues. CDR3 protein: CASSYINEQFF. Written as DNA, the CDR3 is TGTGCCAGCAGTTACATCAATGAGCAGTTCTTC.

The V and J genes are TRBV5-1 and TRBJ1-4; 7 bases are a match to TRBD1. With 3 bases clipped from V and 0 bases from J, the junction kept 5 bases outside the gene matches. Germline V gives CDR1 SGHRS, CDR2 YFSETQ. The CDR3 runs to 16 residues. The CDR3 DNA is TGCGCCAGCAGCTCGGGACAGATATCAACTAATGAAAAACTGTTTTTT. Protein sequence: CASSSGQISTNEKLFF.

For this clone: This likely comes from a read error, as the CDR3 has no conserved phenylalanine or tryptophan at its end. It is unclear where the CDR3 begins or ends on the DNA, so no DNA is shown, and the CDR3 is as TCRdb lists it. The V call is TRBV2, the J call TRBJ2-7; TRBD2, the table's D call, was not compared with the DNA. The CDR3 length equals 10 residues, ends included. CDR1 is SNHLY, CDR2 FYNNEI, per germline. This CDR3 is CASSGLAGAL.

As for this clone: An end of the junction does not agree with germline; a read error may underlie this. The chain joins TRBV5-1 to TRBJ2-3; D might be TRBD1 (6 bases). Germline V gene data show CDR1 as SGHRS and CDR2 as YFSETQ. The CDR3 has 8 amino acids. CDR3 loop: CASRTGSF. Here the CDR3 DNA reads TGCGCCAGCAGAACAGGGTCCTTT.

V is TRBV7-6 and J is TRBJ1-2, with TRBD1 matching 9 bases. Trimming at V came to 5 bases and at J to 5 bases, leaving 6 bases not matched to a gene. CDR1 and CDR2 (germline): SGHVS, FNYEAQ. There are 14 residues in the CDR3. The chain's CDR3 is CASSMTGGGYGYTF. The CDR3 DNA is TGTGCCAGCAGCATGACAGGGGGTGGATATGGCTACACCTTC.

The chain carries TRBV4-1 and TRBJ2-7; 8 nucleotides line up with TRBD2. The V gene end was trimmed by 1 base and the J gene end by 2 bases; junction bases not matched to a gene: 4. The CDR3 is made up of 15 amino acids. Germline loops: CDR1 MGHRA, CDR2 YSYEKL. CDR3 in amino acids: CASSQGTSPTYEQYF. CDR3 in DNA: TGCGCCAGCAGCCAAGGGACTAGCCCGACCTACGAGCAGTACTTC.

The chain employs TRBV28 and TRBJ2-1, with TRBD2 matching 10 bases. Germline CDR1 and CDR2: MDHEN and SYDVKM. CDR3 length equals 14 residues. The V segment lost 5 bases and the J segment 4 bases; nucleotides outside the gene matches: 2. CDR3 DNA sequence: TGTGCCAGCAGTCCGGGACTAGCGTACAATGAGCAGTTCTTC. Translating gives CASSPGLAYNEQFF. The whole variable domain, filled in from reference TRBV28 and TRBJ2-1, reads DVKVTQSSRYLVKRTGEKVFLECVQDMDHENMFWYRQDPGLGLRLIYFSYDVKMKEKGDIPEGYSVSREKKERFSLILESASTNQTSMYLCASSPGLAYNEQFFGPGTRLTVL.

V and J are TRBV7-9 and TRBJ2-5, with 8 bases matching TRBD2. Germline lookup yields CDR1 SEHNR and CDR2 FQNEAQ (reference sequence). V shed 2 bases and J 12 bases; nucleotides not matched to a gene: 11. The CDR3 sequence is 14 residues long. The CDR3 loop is CASSLSLGPGLEYF. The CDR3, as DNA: TGTGCCAGCAGCTTATCTTTGGGACCGGGACTAGAGTACTTC.

The CDR3: CAISGLAGESDSQETQYF. Written as DNA, the CDR3 is TGTGCCATCAGTGGACTAGCGGGGGAGTCGGACTCGCAAGAGACCCAGTACTTC. This rearrangement joins TRBV10-3 to TRBJ2-5; 12 bases match TRBD2. The V gene's germline CDR1 is ENHRY and CDR2 SYGVKD. V lost 4 bases, J lost 2 bases, and 11 bases stayed unmatched. The CDR3 spans 18 residues.